The source of this T cell receptor (beta chain) is a study of shared clonotypes between healthy human individuals. On the study more broadly: Those who served as donors were a couple of women and three men between the ages of 18 and 49. Whole-study findings and limits: Sequencing of the sorted subsets was shown by rarefaction to be incomplete despite large depth.

Trimming took off 6 bases at V and 3 bases at J, with 14 bases between the two ends. From germline, CDR1 is MNHEY and CDR2 SMNVEV (reference sequence). CDR3 length: 15 residues. TCRdb keeps only in-frame clones here, not all; method: immunoSEQ multiplex PCR. The top ten hold 24% of the sample, which has approximately 810,000 clones, around 92% seen once. Naive CD8 isolation took CD45RO-negative cells positively selected for CCR7 and excluded terminally differentiated effector memory CD45RA+ cells. Each sample came from a Caucasian adult donor living in Nashville, Tennessee. The table lists this clone with a count of one. What it binds is unknown.

This clonotype was sampled from a man aged 30-40 years in good health. The sequenced material came from naive CD8+ T cells sorted from blood. The gene calls are TRBV27 and TRBJ2-2; D is ambiguous. CDR3: CASRPQVMDTGELFF. The DNA of the CDR3 is TGTGCCAGCAGGCCCCAAGTTATGGACACCGGGGAGCTGTTTTTT.